One and the same sample provided the 16 T cell receptor beta chains below, sequenced in a study of T cell repertoires in cytomegalovirus infection. One entry per CDR3 protein results from TCRdb running MiXCR on the reads. This sample has some 170,000 distinct CDR3 sequences, with 17% found just once. The sequenced material came from CD8+ T cells from PBMCs. The receptors originated from a human donor in good health (CMV status not recorded). Some clones in this sample may be carry-over from other donors' samples.

This clonotype has just a few counts. This chain joins TRBV20-1 and TRBJ2-7; D is unclear. V lost 3 bases to trimming and J lost 0 bases, with 12 bases between them. Germline assignment: CDR1 DFQATT and CDR2 SNEGSKA (reference sequence). The CDR3 runs to 14 residues. As DNA, the CDR3 is TGCAGTGCTAGGGCGGAAATCACCTCCTACGAGCAGTACTTC. Residues: CSARAEITSYEQYF.

At least ten counts were recorded for this clonotype. The chain employs TRBV5-1 and TRBJ1-5; D gene uncertain. V was pared by 6 bases and J by 4 bases, with 8 bases between. Germline V CDR1 and CDR2: SGHRS, YFSETQ. The CDR3 is made up of 12 amino acids. The CDR3 loop is CASIRQNQPQHF. DNA for the CDR3: TGCGCCAGCATTCGGCAAAATCAGCCCCAGCATTTT.

This sequence joins TRBV7-8 and TRBJ1-2; 9 bases fit TRBD1. CDR1 is SGHVS, CDR2 FQNEAQ, per germline. The CDR3 runs to 14 residues. The V gene end was trimmed by 5 bases and the J gene end by 5 bases; junction bases not matched to a gene: 6. The DNA for the CDR3 is TGTGCCAGCAGCACCGAAGGACAGGGGTATGGCTACACCTTC. Protein product: CASSTEGQGYGYTF.

This chain links TRBV4-1 with TRBJ1-2; TRBD1 matches at 7 bases. Unmatched junction bases numbered 9, after V lost 0 bases and J lost 5 bases. Germline CDR1 and CDR2: MGHRA and YSYEKL. The length of the CDR3 is 16 residues. The CDR3 bases are TGCGCCAGCAGCCAAGAAACAGGGGTCGCGATATATGGCTACACCTTC. It specifies CASSQETGVAIYGYTF.

V gene TRBV11-2 combines with J gene TRBJ1-2; D possibly corresponds to TRBD1 (5 bases). The V gene lost 6 bases and the J gene lost 2 bases, with 13 bases spanning the gap. The CDR3 extends over 14 amino acids. Germline CDR1 SGHAT, CDR2 FQNNGV. The DNA of the CDR3 is TGTGCCAGCAGTTACGGGACTCCAAACTATGGCTACACCTTC. Encoded protein: CASSYGTPNYGYTF.

This clonotype was seen only a few times. This rearrangement joins TRBV20-1 to TRBJ2-1; D unclear. The V end lost 0 bases, the J end lost 2 bases, and 11 bases lay between the germline ends. This CDR3 region has 15 residues. CDR1 and CDR2 from the germline V gene are DFQATT and SNEGSKA (reference sequence). The CDR3 protein is CSARDLGETYNEQFF. The CDR3 region has the DNA TGCAGTGCTAGAGATCTGGGCGAGACCTACAATGAGCAGTTCTTC.

This sequence joins TRBV20-1 and TRBJ2-5; D ambiguous. Germline CDR1 DFQATT, CDR2 SNEGSKA (reference sequence). The CDR3 totals 10 residues. V was shortened by 6 bases and J by 2 bases, with 4 bases between the two germline ends. CDR3 nucleotide sequence: TGCAGTGCCACGCAAGAGACCCAGTACTTC. Translating it yields CSATQETQYF.

This clonotype was observed a few times. Here the CDR3 reads CASSYEDTRDTQYF. In DNA form, the CDR3 reads TGTGCCAGCAGTTACGAAGACACCCGGGATACGCAGTATTTT. The chain joins TRBV6-2 or TRBV6-3 to TRBJ2-3; D remains ambiguous. The CDR3 covers 14 residues. The germline V gene encodes CDR1 MNHEY and CDR2 SVGEGT. With 2 bases removed from V and 6 bases from J, the gap between germline ends came to 12 bases.

The CDR3 loop reads CASSPGVKLFF. For the CDR3, the DNA is TGTGCCAGCAGCCCAGGTGTAAAACTGTTTTTT. The V and J genes are TRBV7-9 and TRBJ1-4; D call uncertain. Per the germline V gene, CDR1 is SEHNR and CDR2 is FQNEAQ (reference sequence). Trimming cost V 5 bases and J 10 bases, with 8 bases left between them. CDR3 length: 11 amino acids.

This clonotype was observed a handful of times. The chain has TRBV6-2 or TRBV6-3 and TRBJ1-1; the D gene is possibly TRBD1 (6 bases). The CDR3 extends over 17 amino acids. Trimming pared 2 bases from V and 1 base from J, leaving 17 bases between. CDR1 is MNHEY and CDR2 is SVGEGT in the germline V gene. The CDR3 loop reads CASSYRDIPQTNTEAFF. CDR3 DNA: TGTGCCAGCAGTTACCGGGACATCCCCCAGACGAACACTGAAGCTTTCTTT.

Only a few counts were recorded for this clonotype. The V call is TRBV7-6, the J call TRBJ2-7, with TRBD2 matching 7 bases. Per germline, CDR1 SGHVS and CDR2 FNYEAQ. Unmatched junction bases numbered 6, after V lost 6 bases and J lost 7 bases. The length of the CDR3 is 12 residues. As DNA, the CDR3 is TGTGCCAGCAGGCTAGGGGAGGGAGAGCAGTACTTC. Amino acid sequence: CASRLGEGEQYF.

V is TRBV7-8 and J is TRBJ2-7; D possibly uses TRBD1 or TRBD2 (6 bases each). This CDR3 is built from 15 residues. With 4 bases removed from V and 9 bases from J, the gap between germline ends came to 22 bases. CDR1 is SGHVS and CDR2 is FQNEAQ in the germline V gene. CDR3 residues: CASSSPRGGMGGQYF. CDR3 in DNA: TGTGCCAGCAGCTCGCCGAGAGGGGGGATGGGGGGGCAGTACTTC.

The V call is TRBV7-6, the J call TRBJ1-1; D ambiguous. V shed 5 bases and J shed 0 bases, with 13 bases lying between them. This CDR3 region has 15 residues. Germline CDR1 is SGHVS and CDR2 is FNYEAQ. The CDR3 reads CASSPIGQMNTEAFF. DNA of the CDR3: TGTGCCAGCAGCCCCATTGGGCAGATGAACACTGAAGCTTTCTTT.

This clonotype was found a few times. The chain uses TRBV11-2 and TRBJ2-3; 7 bases match TRBD1. The CDR3 has 16 residues. J gave up 2 bases and V 2 bases, and 7 bases lay outside the gene matches. Germline assignment: CDR1 SGHAT and CDR2 FQNNGV. The CDR3 spells CASSLIPGQNTDTQYF. CDR3 sequence (DNA): TGTGCCAGCAGCTTAATTCCGGGACAGAACACAGATACGCAGTATTTT.

The sample holds a few counts of this clonotype. The chain links TRBV9 to TRBJ1-4; weak D call: TRBD1 (6 bases). The V gene lost 1 base and the J gene lost 0 bases, with 10 bases spanning the gap. CDR1 is SGDLS and CDR2 is YYNGEE in the germline V gene. The CDR3 length is 16 residues. In DNA form, the CDR3 reads TGTGCCAGCAGCGTAAACAGGGATGCAACTAATGAAAAACTGTTTTTT. It specifies CASSVNRDATNEKLFF.

This clonotype showed up just a few times. At one boundary the junction diverges from the germline segment, which might be a read error. The V call is TRBV4-3, the J call TRBJ1-2; D not resolved. In germline, CDR1 is LGHNA, CDR2 YSLEER. The CDR3 sequence is 15 residues long. This CDR3 reads CASSQGRDLYYGYTF. CDR3 bases: TGCGCCAGTAGCCAAGGAAGGGATCTTTACTATGGCTACACCTTC.